This is a list of T cell receptor beta chains from one sample in a study of vaccination effects on CD4 cells after COVID-19. Here immunoSEQ multiplex PCR was the method, and the copy in TCRdb shows in-frame clones only, minus some. The sample has over 45,000 clones, roughly three fifths seen once. These receptors lack a known antigen. The source was CD4+ T cells from PBMCs cultured without peptide, collected before COVID-19 vaccination. Receptors originate from a human donor who received a COVID-19 vaccine. Each CDR3 is given with its conserved first and last residue. Each record gives: V gene, clone size, J gene, D gene, CDR3 DNA, CDR3 protein. A D gene is named only where the DNA matches it firmly. Clone size appears in some rows only: once, few, many, or a class for an expanded clone.

TRBV5-1	-	TRBJ1-1	-	TGCGCCAGCAGCTTGGCACCAGTCCGGGACGGGAACACTGAAGCTTTCTTT	CASSLAPVRDGNTEAFF
TRBV3-1/TRBV3-2	-	TRBJ2-1	-	TGTGCCAGCAGCCAAGATTACCGGAATGAGCAGTTCTTC	CASSQDYRNEQFF
TRBV7-5	-	TRBJ2-3	-	TGTGCCAGAAGCTGGACTAGCGGGAGGGATACGCAGTATTTT	CARSWTSGRDTQYF
TRBV2	-	TRBJ2-3	-	TGTGCCAGCAGTGATTACCGCACAGATACGCAGTATTTT	CASSDYRTDTQYF
TRBV3-1/TRBV3-2	few	TRBJ1-6	-	TGTGCCAGCAGCCAAGATACTGCTTTTAGCTCCTATAATTCACCCCTCCACTTT	CASSQDTAFSSYNSPLHF
TRBV7-2	-	TRBJ2-1	TRBD1	TGTGCCAGCACCTCCGGCGGGTGGGTGGGACAGGGAGTCTACAATGAGCAGTTCTTC	CASTSGGWVGQGVYNEQFF
TRBV28	-	TRBJ2-6	-	TGTGCCAGCAGTTTATTTCAAGGGTCCTCTGGGGCCAACGTCCTGACTTTC	CASSLFQGSSGANVLTF
TRBV6-2/TRBV6-3	-	TRBJ2-1	TRBD2	TGTGCCAGCAGTCCCTCGAGCGGGGGGGCGGACAATGAGCAGTTCTTC	CASSPSSGGADNEQFF
TRBV18	-	TRBJ2-3	TRBD1	TGTGCCAGCTCACCGGTACAGGGGCCACTCAGCACAGATACGCAGTATTTT	CASSPVQGPLSTDTQYF
TRBV2	few	TRBJ1-5	-	TGTGCCAGCGGCCAAGACGGGAATCAGCCCCAGCATTTT	CASGQDGNQPQHF
TRBV20-1	few	TRBJ2-1	-	TGCAGTGCTAGGGCGAATGAGCAGTTCTTC	CSARANEQFF
TRBV10-2	-	TRBJ1-5	-	TGCGCCAGCAGTTCACAGGGCCGGGAGCCCCAGCATTTT	CASSSQGREPQHF
TRBV19	-	TRBJ1-2	-	TGTGCCAGTACCCGCCCCCCAACAGACACCTATGGCTACACCTTC	CASTRPPTDTYGYTF
TRBV10-2	-	TRBJ2-7	-	TGCGCCAGCAGTGGGAGGGCCGGGAACGAGCAGTACTTC	CASSGRAGNEQYF
TRBV19	-	TRBJ1-2	-	TGTGCCACCACCGATCCCCCCCAAAACTATGGCTACACCTTC	CATTDPPQNYGYTF
TRBV7-2	-	TRBJ2-5	-	TGTGCCAGCAGCTTAGGAGCCCGGCAGGAGACCCAGTACTTC	CASSLGARQETQYF
TRBV2	-	TRBJ1-1	-	TGTGCCAGCAGTGAACGGGGCACTGAAGCTTTCTTT	CASSERGTEAFF
TRBV4-2	once	TRBJ2-1	-	TGTGCCAGCAGCCAAGAAAAATCCGGGACCCACTCAGCCTATGAGCAGTTCTTC	CASSQEKSGTHSAYEQFF
TRBV5-1	few	TRBJ2-7	-	TGCGCCAGCAGCTTGCGGGAAGATTACGAGCAGTACTTC	CASSLREDYEQYF
TRBV3-1/TRBV3-2	few	TRBJ1-5	-	TGTGCCAGCAGCCTCGGGGGAAGGGGCGCGGGTCCCCAGCATTTT	CASSLGGRGAGPQHF
TRBV5-1	once	TRBJ2-2	-	TGCGCCAGCAGATCGGACGGTTTAAACACCGGGGAGCTGTTTTTT	CASRSDGLNTGELFF
TRBV14	-	TRBJ2-5	-	TGTGCCAGCAGCCAAGACCGGGGTGGGGAGACCCAGTACTTC	CASSQDRGGETQYF
TRBV6-2/TRBV6-3	few	TRBJ1-6	TRBD1	TGTGCCAGCAGTGCAGGGGACAGATCACCCCTCCACTTT	CASSAGDRSPLHF
TRBV5-4	few	TRBJ2-7	-	TGTGCCAGCAGCTTGGAATCCTACGAGCAGTACTTC	CASSLESYEQYF
TRBV10-3	-	TRBJ1-1	-	TGTGCCACCTCACCTGGGAGCACTGAAGCTTTCTTT	CATSPGSTEAFF
TRBV14	few	TRBJ2-6	-	TGTGCCAGCAGCCCACTCAGGGGTGGTGGGGCCAACGTCCTGACTTTC	CASSPLRGGGANVLTF
TRBV28	-	TRBJ1-2	-	TGTGCCAGCAGTCCCGGTGGCCATTTAAACTATGGCTACACCTTC	CASSPGGHLNYGYTF
TRBV7-9	-	TRBJ1-5	-	TGTGCCAGCAGCTTACGGAGCAATCAGCCCCAGCATTTT	CASSLRSNQPQHF
TRBV11-2	few	TRBJ2-3	-	TGTGCCAGCAGCTTGGTGGGGGGATACCATACGCAGTATTTT	CASSLVGGYHTQYF
TRBV6-5	few	TRBJ1-2	-	TGTGCCAGCAGTTACGGGACTAACTATGGCTACACCTTC	CASSYGTNYGYTF
TRBV25-1	-	TRBJ2-7	-	TGTGCCAGCAGTGGAGCGCTTCCCTACGAGCAGTACTTC	CASSGALPYEQYF
TRBV29-1	-	TRBJ2-3	-	TGCAGCGTTGTACGGGGTAGCACAGATACGCAGTATTTT	CSVVRGSTDTQYF
TRBV6-1	-	TRBJ2-7	-	TGTGCCAGCAGTGAAGTCGCCGGCTACGAGCAGTACTTC	CASSEVAGYEQYF
TRBV11-2	-	TRBJ2-7	-	TGTGCCAGCAGCTCACTCTCCGGGACACGGAGCTCCTACGAGCAGTACTTC	CASSSLSGTRSSYEQYF
TRBV28	once	TRBJ2-5	TRBD2	TGTGCCAGCAGTCCTATAGCGGGCGCTCAAGAGACCCAGTACTTC	CASSPIAGAQETQYF
TRBV7-3	-	TRBJ2-3	TRBD1	TGTGCCAGCAGCTTAATAGGGGGCCCAGATACGCAGTATTTT	CASSLIGGPDTQYF
TRBV28	-	TRBJ1-4	-	TGTGCCAGCAGGGCGTTCGGGCAGGGGTTTGGCGAAAAACTGTTTTTT	CASRAFGQGFGEKLFF
TRBV5-1	-	TRBJ2-4	-	TGCGCCAGCAGCTTGGGTTTAGGAACTCAGTACTTC	CASSLGLGTQYF
TRBV18	-	TRBJ2-2	-	TGTGCCAGCTCACAGACCGGGAATGCGGAGCTGTTTTTT	CASSQTGNAELFF
TRBV10-3	-	TRBJ1-2	-	TGTGCCATCAGTGAGAGGGGGGCGCCGGGCTACACCTTC	CAISERGAPGYTF
TRBV28	few	TRBJ2-2	-	TGTGCCAGCTCGGGGTACCGGGAGCTGTTTTTT	CASSGYRELFF
TRBV5-5	-	TRBJ1-2	-	TGTGCCAGCACCCCTACCCCGGCCGGGGGCTATGGCTACACCTTC	CASTPTPAGGYGYTF
TRBV19	-	TRBJ1-1	TRBD1	TGTGCCAGTAGTGCTGGGACAGGCCTTCCAAACACTGAAGCTTTCTTT	CASSAGTGLPNTEAFF
TRBV3-1/TRBV3-2	few	TRBJ2-5	-	TGTGCCAGCAGTCTTCGAGGGGCAGAGACCCAGTACTTC	CASSLRGAETQYF
TRBV3-1/TRBV3-2	-	TRBJ2-3	-	TGTGCCAGCAGCCAAGAATCGGTCTGGGGAGATACGCAGTATTTT	CASSQESVWGDTQYF
TRBV5-1	-	TRBJ2-1	TRBD2	TGCGCCAGCAGCTCCGAAGCGGGGGGCTCCTACAATGAGCAGTTCTTC	CASSSEAGGSYNEQFF